Listed below are T cell receptor beta chains from one sample, sequenced in a study of identical twins. A single record per CDR3 protein comes from TCRdb applying MiXCR to the 5' RACE reads. The sample has fewer than 650,000 distinct CDR3 sequences; more than 9% are singletons. In addition, the sample was reused for a study of yellow fever vaccine responses in identical twins.

The sequenced sample was PBMCs. The receptor source for this set is a woman aged 18-29 years in good health. The CDR3 runs from the conserved cysteine through the conserved F or W. Each record gives: CDR3 protein, CDR3 DNA, V gene, J gene, clone size, D gene. D genes are given only for firm matches. Clone size is stated in some rows and not others, as once, few, many or a class when expanded.

CSAWDAPAYEQYF,TGCAGTGCTTGGGACGCCCCGGCCTACGAGCAGTACTTC,TRBV20-1,TRBJ2-7,few,NA
CASSLDRYSPQHF,TGTGCCAGCAGCTTGGACAGGTACTCGCCCCAGCATTTT,TRBV5-6,TRBJ1-5,few,NA
CASSLEAGGFNEQFF,TGCGCCAGCAGCTTGGAGGCAGGTGGGTTCAATGAGCAGTTCTTC,TRBV5-1,TRBJ2-1,few,NA
CASGYVSGRGEEQYF,TGTGCCAGCGGTTATGTTAGCGGGAGGGGGGAGGAGCAGTATTTT,TRBV6-5,TRBJ2-3,NA,TRBD2
CASSRQGINQPQHF,TGTGCCAGCAGTCGACAGGGCATAAATCAGCCCCAGCATTTT,TRBV12-3/TRBV12-4,TRBJ1-5,few,TRBD1
CASSSHPTYEQYF,TGTGCCAGCAGTAGCCATCCCACCTACGAGCAGTACTTC,TRBV2,TRBJ2-7,few,NA
CASSFGRRSSSYEQYF,TGTGCCAGCAGTTTTGGTCGCAGGTCGAGCTCCTACGAGCAGTACTTC,TRBV12-3/TRBV12-4,TRBJ2-7,few,NA
CSVRGSSYEQYF,TGCAGCGTTCGGGGGAGTTCCTACGAGCAGTACTTC,TRBV29-1,TRBJ2-7,NA,NA
CASSGPGATGYNEQFF,TGCGCCAGCAGTGGGCCGGGCGCTACCGGGTACAATGAGCAGTTCTTC,TRBV10-1,TRBJ2-1,many,NA
CASSLGVTTVKTQYF,TGTGCCAGCAGCTTAGGGGTAACCACTGTCAAGACCCAGTACTTC,TRBV7-2,TRBJ2-5,few,NA
CASSWTGDSSYNEQFF,TGCGCCAGCAGTTGGACAGGGGATAGCTCCTACAATGAGCAGTTCTTC,TRBV10-1,TRBJ2-1,NA,TRBD1
CASSSDLLAGGSYNEQFF,TGTGCCAGCAGCTCAGACCTGCTAGCGGGAGGCTCCTACAATGAGCAGTTCTTC,TRBV11-1,TRBJ2-1,few,TRBD2
CASSSGGRASPLHF,TGTGCCAGCAGTTCAGGAGGGAGGGCTTCACCCCTCCACTTT,TRBV12-3/TRBV12-4,TRBJ1-6,NA,NA
CASSVTPGAPDTQYF,TGCGCCAGCAGTGTAACTCCGGGAGCCCCGGATACGCAGTATTTT,TRBV10-2,TRBJ2-3,NA,NA
CASSHRTGVGEETQYF,TGTGCCAGCAGCCACCGGACAGGGGTGGGAGAAGAGACCCAGTACTTC,TRBV6-2/TRBV6-3,TRBJ2-5,many,TRBD1
CSAIDRPYEQYF,TGCAGTGCTATCGACAGACCCTACGAGCAGTACTTC,TRBV20-1,TRBJ2-7,many,NA
CASNPSGYNEQFF,TGTGCCAGCAACCCGAGTGGGTACAATGAGCAGTTCTTC,TRBV28,TRBJ2-1,many,NA
CASSPLLGNQPQHF,TGTGCCAGCAGTCCCCTGTTGGGGAATCAGCCCCAGCATTTT,TRBV27,TRBJ1-5,NA,NA
CASSLLRGGNNEQFF,TGTGCCAGCAGTTTATTGAGGGGAGGTAACAATGAGCAGTTCTTC,TRBV28,TRBJ2-1,many,NA
CASSFDDGRYEQYF,TGTGCCAGCAGCTTCGACGACGGACGTTACGAGCAGTACTTC,TRBV6-1,TRBJ2-7,few,NA
CASSSLLGQGETQYF,TGTGCCAGCAGTTCCCTACTCGGACAGGGGGAGACCCAGTACTTC,TRBV12-3/TRBV12-4,TRBJ2-5,many,TRBD1
CASSPRTSGTNEQFF,TGTGCCAGCAGCCCAAGGACTAGCGGGACGAATGAGCAGTTCTTC,TRBV7-2,TRBJ2-1,NA,TRBD2
CAVVVLGAYEQYF,TGTGCGGTCGTGGTCCTAGGGGCCTACGAGCAGTACTTC,TRBV12-3/TRBV12-4,TRBJ2-7,many,NA
CASSYPYEGEKLFF,TGTGCCAGCAGTTACCCTTACGAGGGTGAAAAACTGTTTTTT,TRBV6-5,TRBJ1-4,few,NA
CSVGQLDTQYF,TGCAGCGTTGGCCAGCTAGATACGCAGTATTTT,TRBV29-1,TRBJ2-3,few,NA
CSVRTGTSYEQYF,TGCAGCGTCAGGACAGGTACTTCCTACGAGCAGTACTTC,TRBV29-1,TRBJ2-7,many,TRBD1
CSAHRGGANVLTF,TGCAGTGCTCACAGGGGTGGGGCCAACGTCCTGACTTTC,TRBV20-1,TRBJ2-6,NA,TRBD1
CASSLGYQDGISYEQYF,TGCGCCAGCAGCTTGGGGTACCAGGACGGAATCTCCTACGAGCAGTACTTC,TRBV5-1,TRBJ2-7,few,NA
CASSQGGFGDEQYF,TGTGCCAGCAGCCAAGGGGGGTTTGGCGACGAGCAGTACTTC,TRBV14,TRBJ2-7,NA,NA
CASSLVEGLTNEQYF,TGCGCCAGCAGCTTGGTAGAGGGACTAACTAACGAGCAGTACTTC,TRBV5-1,TRBJ2-7,few,TRBD2
CATSDLEGYGYTF,TGTGCCACCAGTGATTTGGAGGGATATGGCTACACCTTC,TRBV24-1,TRBJ1-2,many,NA
CDSSSLSRGRSTDTQYF,TGTGACAGCAGCTCCTTAAGTCGGGGGCGTAGCACAGATACGCAGTATTTT,TRBV27,TRBJ2-3,NA,NA
CASSSSGTGAGLGYTF,TGTGCCAGCAGTTCATCCGGGACAGGGGCGGGTTTAGGCTACACCTTC,TRBV27,TRBJ1-2,NA,TRBD1
CASSEQVDTQYF,TGTGCCAGCAGCGAACAGGTCGATACGCAGTATTTT,TRBV5-6,TRBJ2-3,few,NA
CASREDREYGYTF,TGTGCCAGCAGGGAGGACAGGGAATATGGCTACACCTTC,TRBV2,TRBJ1-2,NA,TRBD1
CSAPGTGVETQYF,TGCAGCGCTCCGGGGACAGGGGTAGAGACCCAGTACTTC,TRBV29-1,TRBJ2-5,NA,TRBD1
CASSLAGSTNEQYF,TGTGCCAGCAGCTTAGCGGGGAGCACAAACGAGCAGTACTTC,TRBV7-2,TRBJ2-7,NA,NA
CASSLESGTYNEQFF,TGCGCCAGCAGCTTGGAGTCAGGGACTTACAATGAGCAGTTCTTC,TRBV5-1,TRBJ2-1,many,NA
CSVVGGEADTQYF,TGCAGCGTTGTGGGGGGGGAAGCAGATACGCAGTATTTT,TRBV29-1,TRBJ2-3,many,TRBD2
CASSRSASGDIAKNIQYF,TGTGCCAGCAGCCGGTCGGCTAGCGGGGACATAGCCAAAAACATTCAGTACTTC,TRBV11-1,TRBJ2-4,NA,TRBD2
CASSFQGAERDTQYF,TGTGCCAGCAGTTTCCAGGGGGCCGAACGGGATACGCAGTATTTT,TRBV6-2/TRBV6-3,TRBJ2-3,NA,TRBD1
CASSLTQTSGGEQYF,TGTGCCAGCAGCTTAACCCAGACTAGCGGGGGCGAGCAGTACTTC,TRBV7-9,TRBJ2-7,NA,TRBD2
CASSPGSSGRINTQYF,TGCGCCAGCAGCCCCGGCTCTAGCGGGAGGATAAATACGCAGTATTTT,TRBV5-1,TRBJ2-3,few,TRBD2
CASSPLGVSTDTQYF,TGTGCCAGCAGCCCGCTGGGTGTTAGCACAGATACGCAGTATTTT,TRBV6-2/TRBV6-3,TRBJ2-3,NA,NA
CASSQLTGGEQYF,TGCGCCAGCAGCCAATTGACAGGGGGCGAGCAGTACTTC,TRBV4-3,TRBJ2-7,NA,TRBD1
CAGADRASYEQYF,TGTGCCGGCGCGGACAGGGCCTCCTACGAGCAGTACTTC,TRBV28,TRBJ2-7,NA,TRBD1
CASSFRTGGFYEQYF,TGTGCCAGCAGTTTCAGGACAGGGGGCTTCTACGAGCAGTACTTC,TRBV6-5,TRBJ2-7,few,TRBD1
CASSPLASGGINEQFF,TGTGCCAGCTCACCTTTGGCTAGCGGGGGGATCAATGAGCAGTTCTTC,TRBV18,TRBJ2-1,NA,TRBD2
CASSPGRSYNEQFF,TGCGCCAGCAGCCCCGGACGGTCCTACAATGAGCAGTTCTTC,TRBV5-1,TRBJ2-1,many,NA
CASKSRREEGTQYF,TGTGCCAGCAAAAGTCGGCGGGAGGAGGGTACGCAGTATTTT,TRBV9,TRBJ2-3,many,TRBD2
CASSGSPYEQYF,TGTGCCAGCAGTGGCTCCCCTTACGAGCAGTACTTC,TRBV27,TRBJ2-7,many,NA
CASSPSGGANTGELFF,TGTGCCAGCAGCCCTAGCGGGGGGGCGAACACCGGGGAGCTGTTTTTT,TRBV12-3/TRBV12-4,TRBJ2-2,NA,TRBD2
CSVLGGASTDTQYF,TGCAGCGTTTTGGGGGGGGCGAGCACAGATACGCAGTATTTT,TRBV29-1,TRBJ2-3,many,NA
CAISPGDTGELFF,TGTGCCATCAGCCCCGGTGACACCGGGGAGCTGTTTTTT,TRBV4-2,TRBJ2-2,NA,NA
CSAQADSHEQYF,TGCAGTGCCCAGGCGGATTCCCACGAGCAGTACTTC,TRBV20-1,TRBJ2-7,many,NA
CASSPQGTGVGEQYF,TGTGCCAGCTCACCACAAGGGACAGGGGTTGGCGAGCAGTACTTC,TRBV18,TRBJ2-7,few,TRBD1
CASRYRGSNTGELFF,TGTGCCAGCAGATACAGGGGTTCGAACACCGGGGAGCTGTTTTTT,TRBV6-5,TRBJ2-2,many,TRBD1
CASNLREKNYEQYF,TGTGCCAGCAACTTACGGGAGAAGAACTACGAGCAGTACTTC,TRBV7-2,TRBJ2-7,NA,NA
CSSSATGNEQFF,TGTTCCAGTAGTGCCACTGGCAATGAGCAGTTCTTC,TRBV19,TRBJ2-1,NA,NA